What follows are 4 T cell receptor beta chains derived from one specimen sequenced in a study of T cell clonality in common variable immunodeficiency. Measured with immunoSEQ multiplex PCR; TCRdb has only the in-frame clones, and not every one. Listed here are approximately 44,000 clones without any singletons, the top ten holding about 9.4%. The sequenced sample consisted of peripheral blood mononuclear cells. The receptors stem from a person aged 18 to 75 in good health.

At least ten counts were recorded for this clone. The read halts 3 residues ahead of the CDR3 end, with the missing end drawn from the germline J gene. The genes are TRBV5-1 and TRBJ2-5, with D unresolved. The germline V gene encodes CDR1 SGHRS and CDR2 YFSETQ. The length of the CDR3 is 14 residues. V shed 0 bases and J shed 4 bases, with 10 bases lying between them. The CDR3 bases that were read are TGCGCCAGCAGCTTGGGGTCCCCCGGAGAGACC. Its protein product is CASSLGSPGET. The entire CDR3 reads CASSLGSPGETQYF.

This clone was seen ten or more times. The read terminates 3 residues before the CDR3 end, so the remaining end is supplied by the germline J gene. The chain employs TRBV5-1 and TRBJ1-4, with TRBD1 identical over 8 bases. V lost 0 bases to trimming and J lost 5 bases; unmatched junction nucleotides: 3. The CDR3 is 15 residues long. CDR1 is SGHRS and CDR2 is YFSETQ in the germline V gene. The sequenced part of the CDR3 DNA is TGCGCCAGCAGCTTGGAGACAGGGGTAAATGAAAAA. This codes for CASSLETGVNEK. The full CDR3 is CASSLETGVNEKLFF.

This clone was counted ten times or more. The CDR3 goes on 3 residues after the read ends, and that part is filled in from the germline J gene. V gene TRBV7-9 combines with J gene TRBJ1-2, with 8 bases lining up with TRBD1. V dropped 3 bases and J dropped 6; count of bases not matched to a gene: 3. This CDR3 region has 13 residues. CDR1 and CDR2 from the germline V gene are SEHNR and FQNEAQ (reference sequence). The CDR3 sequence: CASSFETGDGYTF. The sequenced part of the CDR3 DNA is TGTGCCAGCAGCTTTGAGACAGGGGATGGC. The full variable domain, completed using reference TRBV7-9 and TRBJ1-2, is DTGVSQNPRHKITKRGQNVTFRCDPISEHNRLYWYRQTLGQGPEFLTYFQNEAQLEKSRLLSDRFSAERPKGSFSTLEIQRTEQGDSAMYLCASSFETGDGYTFGSGTRLTVV.

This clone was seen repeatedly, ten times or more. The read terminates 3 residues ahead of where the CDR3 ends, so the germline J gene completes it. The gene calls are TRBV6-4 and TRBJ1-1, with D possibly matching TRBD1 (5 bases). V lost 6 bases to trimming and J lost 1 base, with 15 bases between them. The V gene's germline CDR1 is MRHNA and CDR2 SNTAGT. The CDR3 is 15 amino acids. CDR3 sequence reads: CASSYNPQGNTEAFF. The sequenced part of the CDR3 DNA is TGTGCCAGCAGCTATAACCCCCAGGGGAACACTGAA.